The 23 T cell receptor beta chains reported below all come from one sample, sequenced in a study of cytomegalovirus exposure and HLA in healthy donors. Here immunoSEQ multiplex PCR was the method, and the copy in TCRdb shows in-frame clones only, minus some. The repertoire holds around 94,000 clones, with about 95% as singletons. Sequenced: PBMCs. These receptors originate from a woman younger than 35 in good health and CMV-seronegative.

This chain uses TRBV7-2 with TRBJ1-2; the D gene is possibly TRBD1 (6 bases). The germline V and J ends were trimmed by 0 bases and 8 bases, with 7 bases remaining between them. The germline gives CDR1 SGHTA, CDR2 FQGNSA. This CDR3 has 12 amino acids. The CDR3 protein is CASSLARGGYTF. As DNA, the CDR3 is TGTGCCAGCAGCTTAGCCAGGGGAGGCTACACCTTC.

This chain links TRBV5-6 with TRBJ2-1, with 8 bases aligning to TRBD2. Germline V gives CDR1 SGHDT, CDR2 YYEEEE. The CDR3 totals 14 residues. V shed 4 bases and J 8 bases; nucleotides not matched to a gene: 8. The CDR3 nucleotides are TGTGCCAGCAGCCTTAGCGGGATCGGGGATGAGCAGTTCTTC. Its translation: CASSLSGIGDEQFF.

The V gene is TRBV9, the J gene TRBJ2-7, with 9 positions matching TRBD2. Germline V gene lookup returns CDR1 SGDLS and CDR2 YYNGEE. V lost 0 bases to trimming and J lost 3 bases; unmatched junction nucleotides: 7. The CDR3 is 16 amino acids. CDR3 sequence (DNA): TGTGCCAGCAGCGTAGAACTAGCGGGCCCCAACTACGAGCAGTACTTC. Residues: CASSVELAGPNYEQYF. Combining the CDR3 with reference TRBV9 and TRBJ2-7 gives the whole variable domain DSGVTQTPKHLITATGQRVTLRCSPRSGDLSVYWYQQSLDQGLQFLIQYYNGEERAKGNILERFSAQQFPDLHSELNLSSLELGDSALYFCASSVELAGPNYEQYFGPGTRLTVT.

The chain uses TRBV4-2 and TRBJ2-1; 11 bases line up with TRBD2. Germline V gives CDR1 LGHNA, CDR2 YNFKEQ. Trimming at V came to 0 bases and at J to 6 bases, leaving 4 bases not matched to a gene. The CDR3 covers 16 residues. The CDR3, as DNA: TGTGCCAGCAGCCAAGATACTAGCGGGGGAGGCAATGAGCAGTTCTTC. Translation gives CASSQDTSGGGNEQFF.

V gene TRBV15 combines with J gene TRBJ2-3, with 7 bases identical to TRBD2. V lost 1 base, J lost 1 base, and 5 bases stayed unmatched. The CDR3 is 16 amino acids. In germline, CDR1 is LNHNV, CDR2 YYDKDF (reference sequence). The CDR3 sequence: CATSRGPGGGTDTQYF. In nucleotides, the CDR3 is TGTGCCACCAGCAGAGGCCCGGGGGGTGGCACAGATACGCAGTATTTT.

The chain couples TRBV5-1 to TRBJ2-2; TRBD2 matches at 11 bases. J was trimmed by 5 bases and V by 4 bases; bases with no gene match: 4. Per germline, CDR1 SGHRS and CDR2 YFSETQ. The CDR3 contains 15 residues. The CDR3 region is CASSEASGGTGELFF. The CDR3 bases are TGCGCCAGCAGCGAGGCTAGCGGGGGGACCGGGGAGCTGTTTTTT.

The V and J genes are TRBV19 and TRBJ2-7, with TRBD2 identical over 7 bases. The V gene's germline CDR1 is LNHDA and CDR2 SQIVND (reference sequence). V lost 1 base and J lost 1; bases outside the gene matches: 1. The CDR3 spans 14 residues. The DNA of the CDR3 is TGTGCCAGTAGTATAGCGCGGGAGTCCTACGAGCAGTACTTC. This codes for CASSIARESYEQYF.

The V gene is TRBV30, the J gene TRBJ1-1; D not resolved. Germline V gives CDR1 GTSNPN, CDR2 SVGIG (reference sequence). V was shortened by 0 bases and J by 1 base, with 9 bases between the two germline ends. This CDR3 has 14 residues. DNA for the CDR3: TGTGCCTGGAGTGTTACTCCCGGGAACACTGAAGCTTTCTTT. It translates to CAWSVTPGNTEAFF.

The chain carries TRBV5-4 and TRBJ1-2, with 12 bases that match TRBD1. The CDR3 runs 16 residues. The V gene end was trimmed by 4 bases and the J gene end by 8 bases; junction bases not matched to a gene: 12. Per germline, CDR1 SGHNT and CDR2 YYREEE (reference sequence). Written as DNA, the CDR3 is TGTGCCAGCAGCCCGGAACTGGGACAGGGGGCAAGGGGCTACACCTTC. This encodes CASSPELGQGARGYTF.

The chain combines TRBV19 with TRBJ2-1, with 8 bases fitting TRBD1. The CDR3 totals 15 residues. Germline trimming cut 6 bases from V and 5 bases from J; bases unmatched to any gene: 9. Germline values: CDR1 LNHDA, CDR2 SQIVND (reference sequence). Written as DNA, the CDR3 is TGTGCCAGTAGAGTAGGACAGGGTGGGGACAATGAGCAGTTCTTC. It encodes CASRVGQGGDNEQFF.

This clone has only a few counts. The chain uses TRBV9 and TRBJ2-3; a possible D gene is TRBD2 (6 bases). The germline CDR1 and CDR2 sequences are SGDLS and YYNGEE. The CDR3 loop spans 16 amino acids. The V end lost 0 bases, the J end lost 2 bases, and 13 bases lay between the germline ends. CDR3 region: CASSVGSGSFTDTQYF. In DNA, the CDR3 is TGTGCCAGCAGCGTAGGATCCGGGAGCTTCACAGATACGCAGTATTTT.

This CDR3 reads CASSRAKRGGTDTQYF. CDR3 coding DNA: TGTGCCAGCAGCCGGGCTAAGCGGGGGGGCACAGATACGCAGTATTTT. This chain uses TRBV11-3 with TRBJ2-3; 9 positions match TRBD2. Per the germline V gene, CDR1 is SGHNT and CDR2 is YENEEA. This CDR3 spans 16 amino acids. Germline trimming cut 5 bases from V and 1 base from J; bases unmatched to any gene: 7.

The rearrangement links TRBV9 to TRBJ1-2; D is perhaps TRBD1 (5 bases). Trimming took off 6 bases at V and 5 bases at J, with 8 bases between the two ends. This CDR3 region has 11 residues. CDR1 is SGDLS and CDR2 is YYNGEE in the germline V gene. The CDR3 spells CASNQGYGYTF. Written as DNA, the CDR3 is TGTGCCAGCAACCAGGGATATGGCTACACCTTC.

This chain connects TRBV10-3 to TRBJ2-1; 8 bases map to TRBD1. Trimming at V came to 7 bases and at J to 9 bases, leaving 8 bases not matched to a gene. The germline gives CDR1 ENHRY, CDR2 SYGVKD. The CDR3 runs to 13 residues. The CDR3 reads CAITTTGVREQFF. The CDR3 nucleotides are TGTGCCATCACGACGACAGGGGTGCGTGAGCAGTTCTTC.

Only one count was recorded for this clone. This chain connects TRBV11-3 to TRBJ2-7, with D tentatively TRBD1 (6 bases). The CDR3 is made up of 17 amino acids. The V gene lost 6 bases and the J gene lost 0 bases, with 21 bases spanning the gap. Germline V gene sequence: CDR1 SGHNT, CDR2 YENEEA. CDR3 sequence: CASRQSRSGALSYEQYF. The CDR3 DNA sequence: TGTGCCAGCAGACAAAGCCGATCAGGGGCCCTCTCCTACGAGCAGTACTTC.

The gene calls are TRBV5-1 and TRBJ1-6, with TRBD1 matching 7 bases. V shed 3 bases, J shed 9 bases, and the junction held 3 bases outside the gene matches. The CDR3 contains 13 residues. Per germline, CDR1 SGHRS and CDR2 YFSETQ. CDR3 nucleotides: TGCGCCAGCAGCTGGGACAGTAGTTCACCCCTCCACTTT. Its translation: CASSWDSSSPLHF.

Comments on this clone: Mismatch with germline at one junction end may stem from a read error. The CDR3 loop reads CASSAGGNQPQHF. The CDR3 DNA sequence: TGTGCTAGCAGTGCAGGGGGCAATCAGCCCCAGCATTTT. The chain joins TRBV7-7 to TRBJ1-5, with D tentatively TRBD1 (6 bases). The CDR3 has 13 amino acids. The germline V gene encodes CDR1 SSHAT and CDR2 FNYEAQ (reference sequence).

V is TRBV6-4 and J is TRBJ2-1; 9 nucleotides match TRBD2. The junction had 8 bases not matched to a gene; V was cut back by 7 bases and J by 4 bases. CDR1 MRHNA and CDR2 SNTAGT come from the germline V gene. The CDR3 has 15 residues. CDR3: CASMEVAGDYNEQFF. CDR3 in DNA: TGTGCCAGCATGGAGGTAGCGGGAGATTACAATGAGCAGTTCTTC.

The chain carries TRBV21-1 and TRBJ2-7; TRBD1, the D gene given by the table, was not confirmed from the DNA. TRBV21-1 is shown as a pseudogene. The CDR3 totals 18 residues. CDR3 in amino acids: CASSIHQGRNAYRDEQYF. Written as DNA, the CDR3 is TGTGCCAGCAGCATACATCAGGGGCGGAACGCCTATAGGGACGAGCAGTACTTC.

For the CDR3, the DNA is TGTGCCAGCTCACAGACTAGCCTGTCCTACGAGCAGTACTTC. Its protein is CASSQTSLSYEQYF. The rearrangement uses TRBV18 and TRBJ2-7; 7 bases align to TRBD2. The germline V gene encodes CDR1 KGHSH and CDR2 LQKENI. The trim removed 4 bases at V and 1 base at J, leaving 4 bases unmatched. The CDR3 totals 14 residues.

The CDR3 coding sequence is TGCGCCAGCAGCCTCTCCCCCGGACTAGCGGGAGAGGGTGCCCAGTACTTC. Amino acid sequence: CASSLSPGLAGEGAQYF. The chain is built from TRBV4-1 and TRBJ2-5, with TRBD2 matching over 13 bases. The junction had 14 bases not matched to a gene; V was cut back by 4 bases and J by 9 bases. Per germline, CDR1 MGHRA and CDR2 YSYEKL. The CDR3 totals 17 residues.

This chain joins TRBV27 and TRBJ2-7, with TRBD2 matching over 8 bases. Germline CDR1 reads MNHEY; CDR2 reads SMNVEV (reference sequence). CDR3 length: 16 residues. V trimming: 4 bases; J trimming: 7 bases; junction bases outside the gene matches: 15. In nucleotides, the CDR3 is TGTGCCAGCAGTTCCCCCGAAAGCGGGAGAGGGAGGGAGCAGTACTTC. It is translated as CASSSPESGRGREQYF.

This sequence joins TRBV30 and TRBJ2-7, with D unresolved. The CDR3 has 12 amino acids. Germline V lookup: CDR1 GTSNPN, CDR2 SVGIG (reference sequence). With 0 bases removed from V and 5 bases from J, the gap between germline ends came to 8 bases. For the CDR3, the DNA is TGTGCCTGGAGTGTAATTCGAGACGAGCAGTACTTC. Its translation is CAWSVIRDEQYF.